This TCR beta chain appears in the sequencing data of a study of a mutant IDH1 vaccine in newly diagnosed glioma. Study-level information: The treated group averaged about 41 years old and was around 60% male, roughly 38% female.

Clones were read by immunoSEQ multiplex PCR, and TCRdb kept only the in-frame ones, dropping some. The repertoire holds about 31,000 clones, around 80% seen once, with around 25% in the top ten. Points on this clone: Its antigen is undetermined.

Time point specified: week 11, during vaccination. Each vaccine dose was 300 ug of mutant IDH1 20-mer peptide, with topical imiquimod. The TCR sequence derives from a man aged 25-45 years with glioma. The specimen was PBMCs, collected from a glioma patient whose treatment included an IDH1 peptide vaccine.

The CDR3 reads CAISDGSGGGSSTQYF. In DNA form, the CDR3 reads TGTGCCATCAGTGATGGTAGCGGGGGGGGATCATCGACCCAGTACTTC. The chain uses TRBV10-3 and TRBJ2-5; 11 nucleotides align to TRBD2. V shed 3 bases and J 7 bases; nucleotides not matched to a gene: 10. The CDR3 is made up of 16 amino acids. Germline V gene sequence: CDR1 ENHRY, CDR2 SYGVKD.